This T cell receptor beta chain is drawn from a study of neoadjuvant anti-PD-1 for oral cavity cancer. At the level of the study: Around day 43, patients without progression received a fourth nivolumab dose before surgery. General study results and limits: Higher pretreatment blood Treg/Th17 ratios correlated with higher pretreatment blood and lower post-treatment tumor TCRbeta clonality.

Time point of the sample: after neoadjuvant nivolumab, at surgical resection. No culture or expansion preceded analysis of these blood cells. Most PBMC samples had 480 ng input DNA in six replicates. Clones were sequenced by immunoSEQ multiplex PCR, and TCRdb holds only the in-frame ones, with some missing. The sample includes about 12,000 clones, around 70% seen only once; the top ten take under 3%. This clone was counted a few times. Its antigen is unknown. This specimen was PBMCs, taken after nivolumab (anti-PD-1) treatment. This sequence originates from a person aged 40-85 years with oral cavity squamous cell carcinoma.

The chain's CDR3 is CASRAGGADGYTF. For the CDR3, the DNA is TGTGCCAGCAGGGCAGGGGGCGCGGATGGCTACACCTTC. The chain carries TRBV7-3 and TRBJ1-2, with TRBD1 matching over 8 bases. Germline assignment: CDR1 SGHTA and CDR2 FQGTGA. Trimming removed 6 bases from V and 6 bases from J; junction bases left unmatched: 6. This CDR3 contains 13 residues.